The 13 T cell receptor beta chains below were found in one sample sequenced in a study of blood T cell repertoires in COVID-19. This table comes from immunoSEQ multiplex PCR, and its TCRdb copy is limited to in-frame clones, with some not included. Of about 490,000 clones in the sample, 80% to 90% were seen once. The source material was peripheral blood. Receptors were obtained from a human donor in a cohort sampled during active COVID-19.

The chain recombines TRBV5-6 with TRBJ2-1; D is uncertain. CDR3 length equals 16 residues. Germline values: CDR1 SGHDT, CDR2 YYEEEE. V shed 3 bases and J shed 4 bases, with 17 bases lying between them. The DNA for the CDR3 is TGTGCCAGCAGCTCTGCACCTTTGTACGGGTACAATGAGCAGTTCTTC. Protein product: CASSSAPLYGYNEQFF.

The chain links TRBV5-6 to TRBJ1-1, with a possible D match to TRBD1 (6 bases). From germline, CDR1 is SGHDT and CDR2 YYEEEE. Between the trimmed V and J ends, which lost 2 bases and 10 bases, there was a span of 12 bases. This CDR3 region has 12 residues. The DNA of the CDR3 is TGTGCCAGCAGCTTTGCGGGGGCGGGAGCTTTCTTT. Its protein product is CASSFAGAGAFF.

The chain recombines TRBV30 with TRBJ1-5, with D hard to call. The V end lost 5 bases, the J end lost 0 bases, and 14 bases lay between the germline ends. Germline assignment: CDR1 GTSNPN and CDR2 SVGIG (reference sequence). There are 15 residues in the CDR3. The CDR3 bases are TGTGCCTGGCAAACGGGTGATTTTAGCAATCAGCCCCAGCATTTT. It specifies CAWQTGDFSNQPQHF.

The DNA for the CDR3 is TGTGCCTGGGCCACGACAGGGTTCTACGACGAGCAGTACTTC. Translated, it gives CAWATTGFYDEQYF. The chain employs TRBV30 and TRBJ2-7, with TRBD1 matching 7 bases. Per germline, CDR1 GTSNPN and CDR2 SVGIG (reference sequence). The CDR3 is made up of 14 amino acids. The V segment lost 5 bases and the J segment 5 bases; nucleotides outside the gene matches: 12.

This chain uses TRBV11-3 with TRBJ2-3, with 8 bases lining up with TRBD2. The CDR3 is made up of 16 amino acids. The V gene's germline CDR1 is SGHNT and CDR2 YENEEA. V trimming: 2 bases; J trimming: 8 bases; junction bases outside the gene matches: 12. CDR3 amino acids: CASSLKTGRAASTQYF. Here the CDR3 DNA reads TGTGCCAGCAGCTTAAAGACCGGGAGGGCCGCAAGTACGCAGTATTTT.

This clone was found once. This sequence joins TRBV7-8 and TRBJ1-1; D possibly corresponds to TRBD1 (6 bases). CDR1 SGHVS and CDR2 FQNEAQ come from the germline V gene. The V end lost 5 bases, the J end lost 8 bases, and 15 bases lay between the germline ends. This CDR3 comprises 13 residues. The CDR3 region is CASSPDRHGEAFF. CDR3 DNA: TGTGCCAGCAGCCCAGACAGGCATGGGGAAGCTTTCTTT.

This clone was observed a single time. This chain uses TRBV21-1 with TRBJ1-1. TRBV21-1 is labeled a pseudogene. This CDR3 spans 14 amino acids. CDR3 sequence: CASSIGEVDTEAFF. CDR3 coding DNA: TGTGCCAGCAGCATAGGTGAGGTGGACACTGAAGCTTTCTTT.

On this clone: Distinct nucleotide sequences in the sample also encode this CDR3. The chain has TRBV7-3 and TRBJ1-1; a possible D gene is TRBD1 (5 bases). Trimming took off 4 bases at V and 1 base at J, with 7 bases between the two ends. Germline CDR1 is SGHTA and CDR2 is FQGTGA. The CDR3 spans 13 residues. CDR3 sequence reads: CASSSGQNTEAFF. The CDR3 DNA sequence: TGTGCCAGCAGCTCCGGACAGAACACTGAAGCTTTCTTT.

This clone was recorded many times. The genes are TRBV7-8 and TRBJ2-5, with D possibly being TRBD1 (7 bases). The CDR3 runs 16 residues. CDR1 and CDR2 (germline): SGHVS, FQNEAQ. Trimming pared 5 bases from V and 9 bases from J, leaving 25 bases between. The CDR3 spells CASSVSEDRWEVSQYF. CDR3 coding DNA: TGTGCCAGCAGCGTCTCGGAGGACAGGTGGGAGGTGTCCCAGTACTTC.

The chain carries TRBV18 and TRBJ2-7; TRBD2 aligns across 10 bases. This CDR3 comprises 15 residues. Germline trimming cut 3 bases from V and 3 bases from J; bases unmatched to any gene: 5. Per germline, CDR1 KGHSH and CDR2 LQKENI. The CDR3 bases are TGTGCCAGCTCACCCGGGACTAGCGATGGCTACGAGCAGTACTTC. Protein product: CASSPGTSDGYEQYF.

J is TRBJ2-7 and V is TRBV2; 8 bases align to TRBD1. V shed 6 bases, J shed 0 bases, and the junction held 7 bases outside the gene matches. Germline V gives CDR1 SNHLY, CDR2 FYNNEI. There are 15 residues in the CDR3. This CDR3 reads CASSSRTGPSYEQYF. DNA for the CDR3: TGTGCCAGCAGCTCAAGGACAGGGCCCTCCTACGAGCAGTACTTC.

CDR3 coding DNA: TGTGCCAGCAGCCTAGCGGGCCCAGAGTACGAGCAGTACTTC. Translating gives CASSLAGPEYEQYF. The chain combines TRBV6-5 with TRBJ2-7; 8 bases are shared with TRBD2. Germline loops: CDR1 MNHEY, CDR2 SVGAGI. Germline trimming cut 6 bases from V and 4 bases from J; bases unmatched to any gene: 8. The CDR3 runs to 14 residues.

The chain combines TRBV6-5 with TRBJ2-7; the D gene is possibly TRBD2 (6 bases). The CDR3 sequence is 15 residues long. Germline values: CDR1 MNHEY, CDR2 SVGAGI. V was shortened by 6 bases and J by 4 bases, with 19 bases between the two germline ends. CDR3 in amino acids: CASSDVGSGVYEQYF. CDR3 DNA: TGTGCCAGCAGCGATGTGGGGTCGGGGGTTTACGAGCAGTACTTC.